This is a list of T cell receptor beta chains from one sample in a study of T cells in Graves' hyperthyroidism and ophthalmopathy. Using its own MiXCR run on the multiplex PCR reads, TCRdb lists one record per CDR3 protein. Of roughly 570,000 distinct CDR3 sequences detected, 15% to 17% appear once; the ten largest clones hold around 7.3%. The sequenced sample consisted of blood. All receptors derive from a woman aged 30 to 39 with Graves' hyperthyroidism. Each CDR3 is given with its conserved first and last residue. The order of the fields is D gene, V gene, clone size, J gene, CDR3 DNA, CDR3 protein. A D gene is named only where the DNA matches it firmly. Some rows have no size entry. The others give once, few or many, or a class for an expanded clone.

d_gene: TRBD1; v_gene: TRBV2; abundance: .; j_gene: TRBJ1-1; CDR3nt: TGCGCCAGCAGCCCCCGAAAGGGGGCGCTCACTGAAGCTTTCTTT; CDR3aa: CASSPRKGALTEAFF
d_gene: .; v_gene: TRBV7-3; abundance: few; j_gene: TRBJ2-5; CDR3nt: TGTGCCAGCAGCTCGGACGGAAAGATCCAGGAGACCCAGTACTTC; CDR3aa: CASSSDGKIQETQYF
d_gene: .; v_gene: TRBV12-3/TRBV12-4; abundance: many; j_gene: TRBJ1-2; CDR3nt: TGTGCCAGCAGTTTACAGAATAACTATGGCTACACCTTC; CDR3aa: CASSLQNNYGYTF
d_gene: .; v_gene: TRBV11-2; abundance: many; j_gene: TRBJ1-1; CDR3nt: TGTGCCAGCAGCTCAAAACAGGGGAACACTGAAGCTTTCTTT; CDR3aa: CASSSKQGNTEAFF
d_gene: TRBD1; v_gene: TRBV28; abundance: many; j_gene: TRBJ2-1; CDR3nt: TGTGCCAGCAGCCCTAGGGACAGGGGAATTAATGAGCAGTTCTTC; CDR3aa: CASSPRDRGINEQFF
d_gene: TRBD2; v_gene: TRBV6-1; abundance: many; j_gene: TRBJ2-1; CDR3nt: TGTGCCAGCAGTGGAAGGACTAGCGGGAACAATGAGCAGTTCTTC; CDR3aa: CASSGRTSGNNEQFF
d_gene: TRBD1; v_gene: TRBV28; abundance: many; j_gene: TRBJ1-1; CDR3nt: TGTGCCAGCAGTTCTGGACAGGCCCCGGCCCAAGCTTTCTTT; CDR3aa: CASSSGQAPAQAFF
d_gene: .; v_gene: TRBV19; abundance: .; j_gene: TRBJ2-5; CDR3nt: TGTGCCAGTAGTATCGAGACGGGAGTTGGAGAGACCCAGTACTTC; CDR3aa: CASSIETGVGETQYF
d_gene: .; v_gene: TRBV18; abundance: .; j_gene: TRBJ1-6; CDR3nt: TGTGCCAGCTCACCGGGCTCGGGGGGCAGTCATTCACCCCTCCACTTT; CDR3aa: CASSPGSGGSHSPLHF
d_gene: TRBD1; v_gene: TRBV18; abundance: many; j_gene: TRBJ1-2; CDR3nt: TGTGCCAGCTCATCGGACAGGGTCTATGGCTACACCTTC; CDR3aa: CASSSDRVYGYTF
d_gene: TRBD2; v_gene: TRBV4-1; abundance: .; j_gene: TRBJ2-7; CDR3nt: TGCGCCAGCAGCCAAGTTGGTGTACTCCTCAGCGGGAGGATCCTTCTCTCCGAGCAGTACTTC; CDR3aa: CASSQVGVLLSGRILLSEQYF
d_gene: TRBD2; v_gene: TRBV11-2; abundance: many; j_gene: TRBJ2-5; CDR3nt: TGTGCCAGCAGCTTAGAAGTAGCGGGTGTAGAGACCCAGTACTTC; CDR3aa: CASSLEVAGVETQYF
d_gene: .; v_gene: TRBV28; abundance: .; j_gene: TRBJ2-7; CDR3nt: TGTGCCAGCAGTTTATCTAAGGGGCGATACGAGCAGTACTTC; CDR3aa: CASSLSKGRYEQYF
d_gene: .; v_gene: TRBV11-2; abundance: .; j_gene: TRBJ2-2; CDR3nt: TGTGCCAGCAGCTTAAGGCGGATGTCCACCGGGGAGCTGTTTTTT; CDR3aa: CASSLRRMSTGELFF
d_gene: TRBD1; v_gene: TRBV19; abundance: few; j_gene: TRBJ2-2; CDR3nt: TGTGCCAGTAGTCAGGGGGCGAAGGCCGGGGAGCTGTTTTTT; CDR3aa: CASSQGAKAGELFF
d_gene: TRBD1; v_gene: TRBV7-9; abundance: few; j_gene: TRBJ1-6; CDR3nt: TGTGCCAGCAGCCCGCCCGGGACAGGCTATAATTCACCCCTCCACTTT; CDR3aa: CASSPPGTGYNSPLHF
d_gene: .; v_gene: TRBV7-9; abundance: many; j_gene: TRBJ2-7; CDR3nt: TGTGCCAGCAGCTCGAGAGGTGTCGAGCAGTACTTC; CDR3aa: CASSSRGVEQYF
d_gene: TRBD1; v_gene: TRBV20-1; abundance: many; j_gene: TRBJ2-7; CDR3nt: TGCAGTGCTAGCAGGGGGCGTATGTCCTACGAGCAGTACTTC; CDR3aa: CSASRGRMSYEQYF
d_gene: .; v_gene: TRBV6-2/TRBV6-3; abundance: many; j_gene: TRBJ2-4; CDR3nt: TGTGCCAGCAGCCCAAGGTCCGGACCGCGGCCCGGGGGCATTCAGTACTTC; CDR3aa: CASSPRSGPRPGGIQYF
d_gene: .; v_gene: TRBV3-1; abundance: many; j_gene: TRBJ2-5; CDR3nt: TGTGCCAGCAGCCAACGCGGTGAATTTAAAGAGACCCAGTACTTC; CDR3aa: CASSQRGEFKETQYF
d_gene: .; v_gene: TRBV27; abundance: many; j_gene: TRBJ2-7; CDR3nt: TGTGCCAGCAGTTTATCCAGGGTTTACGAGCAGTACTTC; CDR3aa: CASSLSRVYEQYF
d_gene: .; v_gene: TRBV12-3/TRBV12-4; abundance: many; j_gene: TRBJ2-1; CDR3nt: TGTGCCAGCACGTACAGGGTATCGAATGAGCAGTTCTTC; CDR3aa: CASTYRVSNEQFF
d_gene: .; v_gene: TRBV2; abundance: .; j_gene: TRBJ1-5; CDR3nt: TGTGCCATCGGGGCTTTTAGCAATCAGCCCCAGCATTTT; CDR3aa: CAIGAFSNQPQHF
d_gene: TRBD2; v_gene: TRBV2; abundance: .; j_gene: TRBJ2-1; CDR3nt: TGTGCCAGCACTCGACTAGCATATGAGCAGTTCTTC; CDR3aa: CASTRLAYEQFF
d_gene: TRBD1; v_gene: TRBV28; abundance: .; j_gene: TRBJ1-1; CDR3nt: TGTGCCAGCAGACCAACAGGGGGCACTGAAGCTTTCTTT; CDR3aa: CASRPTGGTEAFF
d_gene: .; v_gene: TRBV7-7; abundance: .; j_gene: TRBJ2-5; CDR3nt: TGTGCCAGCAGCTTACTGGGGCCCGGCCTAGAGACCCAGTACTTC; CDR3aa: CASSLLGPGLETQYF
d_gene: TRBD2; v_gene: TRBV27; abundance: few; j_gene: TRBJ2-2; CDR3nt: TGTGCCAGCAGTTTTATGGTCCCGGGACTAGCGGGAGGGCCGAGCACCGGGGAGCTGTTTTTT; CDR3aa: CASSFMVPGLAGGPSTGELFF
d_gene: TRBD2; v_gene: TRBV5-1; abundance: .; j_gene: TRBJ2-3; CDR3nt: TGCGCCAGCAGCTTGCCTAGCGGGAGCGAAGCAGATACGCAGTATTTT; CDR3aa: CASSLPSGSEADTQYF
d_gene: TRBD2; v_gene: TRBV12-3/TRBV12-4; abundance: many; j_gene: TRBJ2-3; CDR3nt: TGTGCCAGCACCTTTAGGGTAGCGGGACTCACAGATACGCAGTATTTT; CDR3aa: CASTFRVAGLTDTQYF
d_gene: .; v_gene: TRBV6-1; abundance: many; j_gene: TRBJ1-5; CDR3nt: TGTGCCACCGGGAGACAGCTCAATCAGCCCCAGCATTTT; CDR3aa: CATGRQLNQPQHF
d_gene: .; v_gene: TRBV24-1; abundance: .; j_gene: TRBJ2-1; CDR3nt: TGTGCCACCCGAGGCGATGAGCAGTTCTTC; CDR3aa: CATRGDEQFF
d_gene: .; v_gene: TRBV20-1; abundance: many; j_gene: TRBJ2-7; CDR3nt: TGCAGTGCCGCCACTAGCCGCCCAAGCTCCTACGAGCAGTACTTC; CDR3aa: CSAATSRPSSYEQYF
d_gene: .; v_gene: TRBV28; abundance: many; j_gene: TRBJ1-3; CDR3nt: TGTGCCAGCAGTTTGCCCAGGGGTTCTGGAAACACCATATATTTT; CDR3aa: CASSLPRGSGNTIYF
d_gene: .; v_gene: TRBV19; abundance: .; j_gene: TRBJ2-7; CDR3nt: TGTGCCAGTAGCAGGGAGTCGACCTACGAGCAGTACTTC; CDR3aa: CASSRESTYEQYF
d_gene: TRBD2; v_gene: TRBV20-1; abundance: few; j_gene: TRBJ2-1; CDR3nt: TGCAGTGCCCAAGGGGGACTAGCGGGAGCCTCCTACAATGAGCAGTTCTTC; CDR3aa: CSAQGGLAGASYNEQFF
d_gene: .; v_gene: TRBV27; abundance: .; j_gene: TRBJ2-7; CDR3nt: TGTGCCAGCAGCCTGACAAAAAAGGGAACCTACGAGCAGTACTTC; CDR3aa: CASSLTKKGTYEQYF
d_gene: .; v_gene: TRBV5-5; abundance: .; j_gene: TRBJ2-7; CDR3nt: TGTGCCAGCAGCTTACGGAGTACCTACGAGCAGTACTTC; CDR3aa: CASSLRSTYEQYF
d_gene: .; v_gene: TRBV20-1; abundance: many; j_gene: TRBJ2-1; CDR3nt: TGCAGTGCTCACGTCAAACTGGCGGGACCTTACAATGAGCAGTTCTTC; CDR3aa: CSAHVKLAGPYNEQFF
d_gene: .; v_gene: TRBV6-1; abundance: .; j_gene: TRBJ1-2; CDR3nt: TGTGCCAGCAGCACAGGCCATGGCTACACCTTC; CDR3aa: CASSTGHGYTF